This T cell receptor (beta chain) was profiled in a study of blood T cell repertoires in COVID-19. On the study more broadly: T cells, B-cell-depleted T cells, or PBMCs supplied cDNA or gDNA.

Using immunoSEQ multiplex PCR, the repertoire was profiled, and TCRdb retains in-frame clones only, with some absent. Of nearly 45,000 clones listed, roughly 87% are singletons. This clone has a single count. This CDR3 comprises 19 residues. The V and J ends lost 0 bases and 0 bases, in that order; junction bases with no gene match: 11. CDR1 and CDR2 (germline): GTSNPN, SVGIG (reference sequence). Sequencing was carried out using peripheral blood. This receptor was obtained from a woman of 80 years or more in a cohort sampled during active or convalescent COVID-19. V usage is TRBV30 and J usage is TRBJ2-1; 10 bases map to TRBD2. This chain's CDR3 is CAWSVFSSGGRPSYNEQFF. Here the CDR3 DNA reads TGTGCCTGGAGTGTGTTTTCTAGCGGGGGACGCCCCTCCTACAATGAGCAGTTCTTC.